These 6 T cell receptor beta chains originate from one sample sequenced in a study of long-term antiretroviral therapy in people with HIV. It was version v3.0 of the immunoSEQ assay that was run at survey level. Sequenced by immunoSEQ multiplex PCR; TCRdb stores in-frame clones only, minus some. The sample includes 21,000 or so clones, 88% seen only once; the top ten take about 3.7%. The starting material was unsorted PBMCs, obtained 2.3 years after starting antiretroviral therapy. These receptor sequences come from a man aged 55 to 69 with HIV.

This chain connects TRBV9 to TRBJ2-3; no clear D. CDR1 and CDR2 (germline): SGDLS, YYNGEE. V was clipped by 3 bases and J by 6 bases, with 11 bases between them. The CDR3 length is 13 residues. CDR3 DNA: TGTGCCAGCAGCGCATTGAACAAGGATACGCAGTATTTT. Its protein product is CASSALNKDTQYF. The whole variable domain, filled in from reference TRBV9 and TRBJ2-3, reads DSGVTQTPKHLITATGQRVTLRCSPRSGDLSVYWYQQSLDQGLQFLIQYYNGEERAKGNILERFSAQQFPDLHSELNLSSLELGDSALYFCASSALNKDTQYFGPGTRLTVL.

This sequence joins TRBV15 and TRBJ2-7; 7 bases are a match to TRBD1. The CDR3 has 17 residues. The ends lost 0 bases at V and 9 bases at J; junction bases unmatched: 17. Germline V gives CDR1 LNHNV, CDR2 YYDKDF (reference sequence). The CDR3 region has the DNA TGTGCCACCAGCAGAGACCCTAGGGGGCCTGTCCGCTTGGGGCAGTACTTC. It is translated as CATSRDPRGPVRLGQYF. The whole variable domain, remainder taken from reference TRBV15 and TRBJ2-7, is DAMVIQNPRYQVTQFGKPVTLSCSQTLNHNVMYWYQQKSSQAPKLLFHYYDKDFNNEADTPDNFQSRRPNTSFCFLDIRSPGLGDTAMYLCATSRDPRGPVRLGQYFGPGTRLTVT.

On this clone: Sequence at one end of the junction differs from germline and may be a read error. The chain is built from TRBV7-7 and TRBJ1-3; TRBD1 matches at 8 bases. CDR1 SSHAT and CDR2 FNYEAQ come from the germline V gene (reference sequence). The CDR3 is 15 amino acids. CDR3 sequence: CASSPTGDPGNTIYF. CDR3 in DNA: TGTGCTAGCAGCCCGACAGGGGACCCTGGAAACACCATATATTTT.

The chain uses TRBV5-1 and TRBJ2-7; weak D call: TRBD2 (6 bases). This CDR3 has 17 amino acids. Germline V gene lookup returns CDR1 SGHRS and CDR2 YFSETQ. The ends were cut back, 4 bases at V and 0 bases at J, with 20 bases in the middle. The CDR3 region has the DNA TGCGCCAGCAGCGCGGGGCTGGGACTCCCGAGCTCCTACGAGCAGTACTTC. It is translated as CASSAGLGLPSSYEQYF. Full variable domain (remainder filled in from reference TRBV5-1 and TRBJ2-7): KAGVTQTPRYLIKTRGQQVTLSCSPISGHRSVSWYQQTPGQGLQFLFEYFSETQRNKGNFPGRFSGRQFSNSRSEMNVSTLELGDSALYLCASSAGLGLPSSYEQYFGPGTRLTVT.

V is TRBV28 and J is TRBJ2-3, with 10 nucleotides matching TRBD2. V lost 3 bases to trimming and J lost 1 base; unmatched junction nucleotides: 1. Germline assignment: CDR1 MDHEN and CDR2 SYDVKM. The CDR3 covers 15 residues. The DNA of the CDR3 is TGTGCCAGCAGTTTGCTAGCGGGGGGCACAGATACGCAGTATTTT. Amino acid sequence: CASSLLAGGTDTQYF.

The CDR3 DNA is TGTGCCAGCAGTGATTACAGGGAGACCCAGTACTTC. It codes for CASSDYRETQYF. The chain carries TRBV25-1 and TRBJ2-5; perhaps TRBD1 as D (5 bases). Germline loops: CDR1 MGHDK, CDR2 SYGVNS. The CDR3 runs to 12 residues. V was clipped by 3 bases and J by 5 bases, with 7 bases between them.